This entry concerns a single T cell receptor beta chain. What it recognizes is unknown. Per germline, CDR1 SEHNR and CDR2 FQNEAQ (reference sequence). The CDR3 covers 13 residues. V was cut by 1 base and J by 11 bases, with 14 bases left in between. These data are taken from a study of cytomegalovirus exposure and HLA in healthy donors. Study findings and constraints: The study put under 200 TCR beta chains on its list as cytomegalovirus-associated.

The primer mix had 60 Vbeta and 13 Jbeta primers. The assay was immunoSEQ multiplex PCR, and TCRdb's table has in-frame clones only and misses some. The sample holds 200,000 to 250,000 clones. Sequenced material: PBMCs. This TCR came from a woman aged 25 to 45 in good health and CMV-seropositive. This rearrangement joins TRBV7-9 to TRBJ1-1; the D gene is possibly TRBD1 (6 bases). CDR3 residues: CASSLEQGFMAFF. CDR3 nucleotides: TGTGCCAGCAGCTTAGAACAGGGTTTTATGGCTTTCTTT.